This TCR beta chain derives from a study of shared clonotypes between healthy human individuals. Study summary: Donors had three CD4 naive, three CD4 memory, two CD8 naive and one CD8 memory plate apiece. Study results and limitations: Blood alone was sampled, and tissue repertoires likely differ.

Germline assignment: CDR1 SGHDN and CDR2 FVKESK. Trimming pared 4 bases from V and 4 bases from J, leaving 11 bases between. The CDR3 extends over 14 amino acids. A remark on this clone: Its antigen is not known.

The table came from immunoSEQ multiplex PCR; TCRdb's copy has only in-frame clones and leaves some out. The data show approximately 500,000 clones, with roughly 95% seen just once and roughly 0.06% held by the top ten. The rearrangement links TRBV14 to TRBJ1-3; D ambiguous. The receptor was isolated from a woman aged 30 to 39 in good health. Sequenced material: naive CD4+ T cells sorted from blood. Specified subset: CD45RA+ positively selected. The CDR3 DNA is TGTGCCAGCAGCCGAAGGGCTTCAGGAAACACCATATATTTT. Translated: CASSRRASGNTIYF.